This TCR beta chain comes out of a study of T cells in Graves' hyperthyroidism and ophthalmopathy. The source of the PBMCs was over 8.5 ml of fresh peripheral blood. RNA transcripts yielded amplified TCR beta CDR3 regions. In the first-round RT-PCR of the TCR CDR3, the HTBI primer set was used. TCRdb re-called the multiplex PCR reads with MiXCR, one entry per CDR3 protein. The table has 800,000 or so distinct CDR3 sequences, more than 30% seen once. The germline V and J ends were trimmed by 6 bases and 8 bases, with 7 bases remaining between them. The germline V gene encodes CDR1 ENHRY and CDR2 SYGVKD. The CDR3 contains 11 residues.

The gene calls are TRBV10-3 and TRBJ1-4; D gene unclear. The sequenced sample consisted of blood. The sequence was obtained from a man aged 18 to 29 with Graves' hyperthyroidism. In DNA, the CDR3 is TGTGCCATCAGCCGAGGGGAAAAACTGTTTTTT. Translating gives CAISRGEKLFF.